This T cell receptor (beta chain) was observed in a study of T cell responses to AZD1222 COVID-19 vaccine. Using immunoSEQ multiplex PCR, the repertoire was profiled, and TCRdb retains in-frame clones only, with some absent. The repertoire includes 150,000 to 200,000 clones, around 92% of them detected once, and about 10% sits in the top ten. Germline V gives CDR1 LGHDT, CDR2 YNNKEL (reference sequence). Between the trimmed V and J ends, which lost 4 bases and 4 bases, there was a span of 16 bases. The length of the CDR3 is 15 residues. The chain employs TRBV3-1 (or the pseudogene TRBV3-2) and TRBJ1-2, with D tentatively TRBD1 (5 bases). The input for sequencing was peripheral blood, taken on day 0 of AZD1222 vaccination. This TCR came from an adult in good health. CDR3 DNA: TGTGCCAGCAGCCTATCAGGTCGAGGGGTCTATGGCTACACCTTC. Amino acid sequence: CASSLSGRGVYGYTF.